The subject of this entry is one TCR beta chain. Its antigen is currently unknown. These data originate in a study of identical twins. General study points: The more abundant beta clonotypes in cord blood had fewer insertions, and memory repertoires did not show this.

Each CDR3 protein is one row after TCRdb ran MiXCR on the 5' RACE reads. The sample consists of 350,000 to 500,000 distinct CDR3 sequences, approximately 18% of them appearing once. Germline V gives CDR1 SQVTM, CDR2 ANQGSEA. This CDR3 comprises 15 residues. Germline trimming cut 7 bases from V and 7 bases from J; bases unmatched to any gene: 12. Source material: naive T cells sorted from blood. This chain connects TRBV29-1 to TRBJ2-2; 10 bases agree with TRBD1. This clonotype was obtained from a man aged 45 to 65 in good health. The DNA of the CDR3 is TGCAGCGCCCTAAGGGACAGGGGAGGAATCGGGGAGCTGTTTTTT. Translated: CSALRDRGGIGELFF.